This is a list of T cell receptor beta chains from one sample in a study of siplizumab effects on memory and regulatory T cells. Some clones are missing from TCRdb's copy, which holds only in-frame ones; the method was immunoSEQ multiplex PCR. The sample consists of tens of thousands of clones, over 80% of them appearing once. The sample consisted of Tregs sorted from blood. Receptors were obtained from a human donor in good health. Each CDR3 is given with its conserved first and last residue. The D gene is left open where the match is weak.

CDR3 protein,V gene,J gene,CDR3 length,D gene
CATSTLTGAIGYTF,TRBV15,TRBJ1-2,14,TRBD1
CASRAPGVDIQYF,TRBV6-1,TRBJ2-4,13,.
CASKDISSYNEQFF,TRBV6-6,TRBJ2-1,14,.
CASSFRRRGEQYF,TRBV7-2,TRBJ2-7,13,.
CASSLQRQETQYF,TRBV10-2,TRBJ2-5,13,.
CASSLRNNQPQHF,TRBV21-1,TRBJ1-5,13,.
CASRWTGGPTGELFF,TRBV7-2,TRBJ2-2,15,TRBD1
CASRYLGYEQYF,TRBV2,TRBJ2-7,12,.
CAISESGQGKEQYF,TRBV10-3,TRBJ2-7,14,.
CASSSFTPFQGGDTEAFF,TRBV5-4,TRBJ1-1,18,.
CASSLAADRGYGYTF,TRBV5-1,TRBJ1-2,15,TRBD1
CASSALLAGDVDGTQYF,TRBV28,TRBJ2-5,17,TRBD2
CASSQSLADYNEQFF,TRBV23-1,TRBJ2-1,15,TRBD2
CASSSSLAGGTGELFF,TRBV18,TRBJ2-2,16,TRBD2
CASSPQGPGANVLTF,TRBV7-3,TRBJ2-6,15,.
CASSYAGSLYGYTF,TRBV6-6,TRBJ1-2,14,.
CAWSFGQGSLGGLYNEQFF,TRBV30,TRBJ2-1,19,TRBD1
CASGVLSEYNEQFF,TRBV12-5,TRBJ2-1,14,.
CASSYYSANTGELFF,TRBV6-5,TRBJ2-2,15,.
CSVERGADTQYF,TRBV29-1,TRBJ2-3,12,.
CASRADRTHQPQHF,TRBV19,TRBJ1-5,14,.
CASSLGQGAEGKLFF,TRBV7-2,TRBJ1-4,15,TRBD1
CASNKGQGYNEQFF,TRBV19,TRBJ2-1,14,TRBD1
CAISGFSSNQPQHF,TRBV10-3,TRBJ1-5,14,.
CATSRDRGGEQYF,TRBV15,TRBJ2-7,13,TRBD2
CASSLRTGELFF,TRBV27,TRBJ2-2,12,.
CASSEAAWFAQHF,TRBV2,TRBJ1-5,13,.
CASSFPLVGYTF,TRBV28,TRBJ1-2,12,.
CAWSVNSNQPQHF,TRBV30,TRBJ1-5,13,.
CASSIRQAPRRYEQYF,TRBV5-6,TRBJ2-7,16,.
CASSQAPGLAGVGEQFF,TRBV14,TRBJ2-1,17,TRBD2
CASSHGGTDYEQYF,TRBV4-1,TRBJ2-7,14,.
CASSRDPQGLGEKLFF,TRBV5-1,TRBJ1-4,16,.
CASSPRQGGTGELFF,TRBV9,TRBJ2-2,15,TRBD1
CASSPGDRAGNQPQHF,TRBV18,TRBJ1-5,16,TRBD1
CASSIDQETQYF,TRBV18,TRBJ2-5,12,.
CASSLVGTGGVGELFF,TRBV7-2,TRBJ2-2,16,TRBD1
CATGQNEKLFF,TRBV15,TRBJ1-4,11,TRBD1
CASSLGSGNNSPLHF,TRBV5-1,TRBJ1-6,15,.
CASSQSTGASGANVLTF,TRBV4-3,TRBJ2-6,17,.
CASHNPGRESGKLFF,TRBV6-1,TRBJ1-4,15,.
CASSQGRGYEQYF,TRBV6-4,TRBJ2-7,13,.
CASSFAGGTDTQYF,TRBV10-1,TRBJ2-3,14,.
CATSRATAGANIQYF,TRBV15,TRBJ2-4,15,TRBD2
CASSLGRLAGGPGEQFF,TRBV7-9,TRBJ2-1,17,TRBD2
CATSSTGLAGVYF,TRBV15,TRBJ2-3,13,TRBD2
CASSVGDLVRVAPLHF,TRBV6-1,TRBJ1-6,16,.
CASSIAVGKNIQYF,TRBV5-4,TRBJ2-4,14,.
CAWSLTEYGYTF,TRBV30,TRBJ1-2,12,.
CASSPLLRADTQYF,TRBV11-2,TRBJ2-3,14,.
CASSGPQGTRYPIF,TRBV28,TRBJ2-1,14,.
CASSQSYSLTYEQYF,TRBV23-1,TRBJ2-7,15,.